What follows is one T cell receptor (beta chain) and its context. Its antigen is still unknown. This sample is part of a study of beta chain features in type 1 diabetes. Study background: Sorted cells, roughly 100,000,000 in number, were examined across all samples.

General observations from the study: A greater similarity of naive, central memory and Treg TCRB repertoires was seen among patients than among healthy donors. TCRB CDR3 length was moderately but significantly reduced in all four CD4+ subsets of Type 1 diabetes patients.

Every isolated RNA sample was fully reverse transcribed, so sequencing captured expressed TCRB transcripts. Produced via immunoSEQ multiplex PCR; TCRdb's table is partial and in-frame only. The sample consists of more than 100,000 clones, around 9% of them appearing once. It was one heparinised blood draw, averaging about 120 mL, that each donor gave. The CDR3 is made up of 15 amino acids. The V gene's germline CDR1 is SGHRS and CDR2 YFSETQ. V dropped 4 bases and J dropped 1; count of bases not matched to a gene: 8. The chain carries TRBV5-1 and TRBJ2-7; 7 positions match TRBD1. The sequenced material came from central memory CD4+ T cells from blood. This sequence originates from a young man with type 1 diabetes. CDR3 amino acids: CASSPARQGSYEQYF. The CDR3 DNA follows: TGCGCCAGCAGCCCAGCCCGACAGGGATCCTACGAGCAGTACTTC.